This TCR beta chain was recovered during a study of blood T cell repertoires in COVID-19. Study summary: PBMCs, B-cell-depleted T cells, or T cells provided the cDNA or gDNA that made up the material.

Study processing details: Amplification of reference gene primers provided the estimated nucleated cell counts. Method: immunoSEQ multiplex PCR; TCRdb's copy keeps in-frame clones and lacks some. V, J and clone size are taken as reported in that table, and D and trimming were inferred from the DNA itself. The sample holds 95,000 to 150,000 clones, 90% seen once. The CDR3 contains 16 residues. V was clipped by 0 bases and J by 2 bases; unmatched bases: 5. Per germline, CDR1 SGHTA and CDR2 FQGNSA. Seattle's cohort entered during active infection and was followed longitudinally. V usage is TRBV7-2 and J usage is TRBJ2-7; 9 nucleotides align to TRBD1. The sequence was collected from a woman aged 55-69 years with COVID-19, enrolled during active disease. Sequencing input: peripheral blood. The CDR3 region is CASSLAGTGNPYEQYF. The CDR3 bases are TGTGCCAGCAGCTTAGCCGGGACAGGGAACCCCTACGAGCAGTACTTC.